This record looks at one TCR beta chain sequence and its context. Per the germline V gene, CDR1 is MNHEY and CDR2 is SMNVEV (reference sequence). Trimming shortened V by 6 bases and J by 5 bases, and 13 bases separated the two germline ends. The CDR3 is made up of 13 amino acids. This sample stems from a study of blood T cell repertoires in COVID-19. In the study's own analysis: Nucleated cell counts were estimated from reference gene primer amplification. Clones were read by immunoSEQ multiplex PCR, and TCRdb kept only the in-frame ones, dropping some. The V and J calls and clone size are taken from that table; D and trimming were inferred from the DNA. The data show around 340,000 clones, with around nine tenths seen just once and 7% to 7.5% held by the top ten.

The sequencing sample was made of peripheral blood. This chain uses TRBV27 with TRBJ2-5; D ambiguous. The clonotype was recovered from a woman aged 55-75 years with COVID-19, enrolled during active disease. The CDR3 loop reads CASSREPAETQYF. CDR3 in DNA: TGTGCCAGCAGCCGAGAGCCCGCGGAGACCCAGTACTTC.